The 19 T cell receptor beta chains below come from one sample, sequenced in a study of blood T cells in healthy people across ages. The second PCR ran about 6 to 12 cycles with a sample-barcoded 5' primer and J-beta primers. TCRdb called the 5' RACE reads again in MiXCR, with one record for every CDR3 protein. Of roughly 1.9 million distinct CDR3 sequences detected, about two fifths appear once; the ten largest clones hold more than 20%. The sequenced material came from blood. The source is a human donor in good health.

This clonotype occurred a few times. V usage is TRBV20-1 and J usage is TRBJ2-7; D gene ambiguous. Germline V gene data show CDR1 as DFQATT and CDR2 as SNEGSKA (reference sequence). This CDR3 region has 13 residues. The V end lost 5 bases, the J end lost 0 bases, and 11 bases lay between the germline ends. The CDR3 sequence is CSAADPYSYEQYF. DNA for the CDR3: TGCAGTGCTGCAGATCCTTACTCCTACGAGCAGTACTTC.

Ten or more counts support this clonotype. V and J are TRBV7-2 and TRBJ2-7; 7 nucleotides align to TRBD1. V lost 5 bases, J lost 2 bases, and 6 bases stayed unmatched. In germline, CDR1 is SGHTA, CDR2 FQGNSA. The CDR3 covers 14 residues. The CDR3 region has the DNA TGTGCCAGCAGCCCACACAGGGGCCCCTACGAGCAGTACTTC. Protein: CASSPHRGPYEQYF.

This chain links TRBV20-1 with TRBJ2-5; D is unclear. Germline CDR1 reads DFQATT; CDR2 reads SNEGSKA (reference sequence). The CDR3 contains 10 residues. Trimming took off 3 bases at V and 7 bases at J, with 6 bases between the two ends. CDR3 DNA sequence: TGCAGTGCTAGGTTTGGGACCCAGTACTTC. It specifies CSARFGTQYF.

The CDR3, as DNA: TGTGCCAGCAGTTTCCATCTTATGAGGAACACCGGGGAGCTGTTTTTT. Its protein is CASSFHLMRNTGELFF. This chain joins TRBV6-5 and TRBJ2-2; D unclear. Germline assignment: CDR1 MNHEY and CDR2 SVGAGI. The V end lost 4 bases, the J end lost 1 base, and 13 bases lay between the germline ends. CDR3 size: 16 residues.

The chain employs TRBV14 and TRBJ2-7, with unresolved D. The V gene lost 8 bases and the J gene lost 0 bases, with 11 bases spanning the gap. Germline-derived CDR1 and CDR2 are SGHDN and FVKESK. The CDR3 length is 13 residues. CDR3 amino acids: CASPPPGSYEQYF. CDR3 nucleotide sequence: TGTGCCAGCCCCCCTCCGGGCTCCTACGAGCAGTACTTC.

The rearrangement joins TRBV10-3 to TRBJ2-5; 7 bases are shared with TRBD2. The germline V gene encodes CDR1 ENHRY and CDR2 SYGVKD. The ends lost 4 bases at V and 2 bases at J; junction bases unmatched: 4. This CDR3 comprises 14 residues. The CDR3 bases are TGTGCCATCAGTGGGGCTAGCGGACAAGAGACCCAGTACTTC. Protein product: CAISGASGQETQYF.

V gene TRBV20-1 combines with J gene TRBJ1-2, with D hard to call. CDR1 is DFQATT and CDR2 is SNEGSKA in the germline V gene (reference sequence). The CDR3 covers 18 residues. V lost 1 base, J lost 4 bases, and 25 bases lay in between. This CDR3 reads CSARAMVWMTNRSYGYTF. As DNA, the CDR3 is TGCAGTGCTAGAGCTATGGTTTGGATGACGAATCGGTCCTATGGCTACACCTTC.

CDR3 sequence (DNA): TGTGCCAGCAGCTTAGATCGCAGGGGCTACGAGCAGTACTTC. As protein: CASSLDRRGYEQYF. This sequence joins TRBV7-2 and TRBJ2-7; a weak D match, TRBD1 (6 bases). The CDR3 totals 14 residues. V dropped 1 base and J dropped 3 bases, with 10 bases sitting between them. CDR1 is SGHTA, CDR2 FQGNSA, per germline. Full variable domain (missing parts from reference TRBV7-2 and TRBJ2-7): GAGVSQSPSNKVTEKGKDVELRCDPISGHTALYWYRQSLGQGLEFLIYFQGNSAPDKSGLPSDRFSAERTGGSVSTLTIQRTQQEDSAVYLCASSLDRRGYEQYFGPGTRLTVT.

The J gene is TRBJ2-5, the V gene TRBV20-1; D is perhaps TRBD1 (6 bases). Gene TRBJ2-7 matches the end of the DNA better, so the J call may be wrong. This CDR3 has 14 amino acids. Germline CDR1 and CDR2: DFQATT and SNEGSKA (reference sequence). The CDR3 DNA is TGCAGTGCTAGCCTGACAGGCCGATTTTACGAGCAGTACTTC. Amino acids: CSASLTGRFYEQYF.

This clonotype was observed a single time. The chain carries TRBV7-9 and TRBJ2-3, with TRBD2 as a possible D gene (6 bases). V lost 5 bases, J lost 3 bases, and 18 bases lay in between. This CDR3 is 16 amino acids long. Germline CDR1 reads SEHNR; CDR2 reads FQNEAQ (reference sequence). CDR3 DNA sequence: TGTGCCAGCAGCCCGCCGTACGACCGGGGGACAGATACGCAGTATTTT. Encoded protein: CASSPPYDRGTDTQYF.

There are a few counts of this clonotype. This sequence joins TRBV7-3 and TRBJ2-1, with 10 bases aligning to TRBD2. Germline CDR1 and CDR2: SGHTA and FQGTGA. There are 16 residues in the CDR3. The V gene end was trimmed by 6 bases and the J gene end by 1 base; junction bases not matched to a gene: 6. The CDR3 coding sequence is TGTGCCAGCAGTTACCTAGCGGGGGAGTCCTACAATGAGCAGTTCTTC. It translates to CASSYLAGESYNEQFF. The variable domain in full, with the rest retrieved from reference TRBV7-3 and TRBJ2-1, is GAGVSQTPSNKVTEKGKYVELRCDPISGHTALYWYRQSLGQGPEFLIYFQGTGAADDSGLPNDRFFAVRPEGSVSTLKIQRTERGDSAVYLCASSYLAGESYNEQFFGPGTRLTVL.

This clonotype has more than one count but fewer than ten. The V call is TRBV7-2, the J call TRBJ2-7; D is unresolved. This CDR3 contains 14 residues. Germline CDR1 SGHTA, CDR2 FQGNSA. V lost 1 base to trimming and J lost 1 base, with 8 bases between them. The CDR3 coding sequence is TGTGCCAGCAGCTTAGGGCCGGAATCCTACGAGCAGTACTTC. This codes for CASSLGPESYEQYF. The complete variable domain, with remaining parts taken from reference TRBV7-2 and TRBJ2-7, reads GAGVSQSPSNKVTEKGKDVELRCDPISGHTALYWYRQSLGQGLEFLIYFQGNSAPDKSGLPSDRFSAERTGGSVSTLTIQRTQQEDSAVYLCASSLGPESYEQYFGPGTRLTVT.

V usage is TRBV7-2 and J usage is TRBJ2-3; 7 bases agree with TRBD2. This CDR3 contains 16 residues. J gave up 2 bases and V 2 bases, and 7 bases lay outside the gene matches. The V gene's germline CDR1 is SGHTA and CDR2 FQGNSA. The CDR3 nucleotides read TGTGCCAGCAGCTTATACGAGCGGGGATTCACAGATACGCAGTATTTT. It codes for CASSLYERGFTDTQYF.

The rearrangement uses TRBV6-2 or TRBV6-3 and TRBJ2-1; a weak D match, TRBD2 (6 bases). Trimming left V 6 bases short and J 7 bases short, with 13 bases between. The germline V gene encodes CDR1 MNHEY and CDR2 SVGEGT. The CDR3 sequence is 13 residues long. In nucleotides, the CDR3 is TGTGCCAGCAGCTGGACTGGGAGGAATGAGCAGTTCTTC. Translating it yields CASSWTGRNEQFF.

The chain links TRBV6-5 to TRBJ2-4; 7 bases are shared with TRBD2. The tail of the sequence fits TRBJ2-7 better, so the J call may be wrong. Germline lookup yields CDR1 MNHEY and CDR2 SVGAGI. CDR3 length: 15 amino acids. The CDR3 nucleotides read TGTGCCAGCAGTTACGCCCTCTCTAGCGGTAGCGAGCAGTACTTC. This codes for CASSYALSSGSEQYF.

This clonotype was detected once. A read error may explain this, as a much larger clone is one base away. The CDR3, as DNA: TGTGCCAGCAGTTTAAGCGGGGGAAACCATGAGACCCAGTACTTC. Its protein product is CASSLSGGNHETQYF. This chain joins TRBV6-6 and TRBJ2-5, with 8 bases matching TRBD2. The CDR3 length is 15 residues. Germline loops: CDR1 MNHNY, CDR2 SVGAGI (reference sequence).

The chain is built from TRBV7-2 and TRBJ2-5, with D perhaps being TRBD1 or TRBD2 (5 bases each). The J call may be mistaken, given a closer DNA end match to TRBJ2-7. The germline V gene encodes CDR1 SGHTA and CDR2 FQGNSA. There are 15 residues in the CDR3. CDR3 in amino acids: CASSLERGRFYEQYF. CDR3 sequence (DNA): TGTGCCAGCAGCTTAGAGAGGGGCCGATTCTACGAGCAGTACTTC.

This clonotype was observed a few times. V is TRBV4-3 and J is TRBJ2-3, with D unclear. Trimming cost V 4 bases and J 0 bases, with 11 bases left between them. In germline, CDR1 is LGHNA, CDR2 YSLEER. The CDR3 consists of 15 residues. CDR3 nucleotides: TGCGCCAGCAGCCTAATACTCGGGAGCACAGATACGCAGTATTTT. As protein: CASSLILGSTDTQYF.

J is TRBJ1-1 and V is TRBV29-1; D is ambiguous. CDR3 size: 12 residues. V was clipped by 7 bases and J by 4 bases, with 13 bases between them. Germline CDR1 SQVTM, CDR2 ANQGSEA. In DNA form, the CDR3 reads TGCAGCGCACAACCCGGCGGCACTGAAGCTTTCTTT. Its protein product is CSAQPGGTEAFF.